Below, 23 T cell receptor beta chains from the same sample are listed, as sequenced in a study of graft-versus-host responses after intestinal transplantation. Data came from immunoSEQ multiplex PCR; TCRdb stores just in-frame clones and leaves some out. The repertoire includes 55,000 to 70,000 clones, 91% of them detected once, and about 2.9% sits in the top ten. The specimen comprised PBMCs, sampled about 120 days after intestinal transplantation. These receptors all come from a human patient who received an intestinal transplant, so some T cells may come from the graft donor.

The V and J genes are TRBV19 and TRBJ2-2, with TRBD1 matching 7 bases. CDR3 size: 14 residues. Looked up from germline, CDR1 is LNHDA and CDR2 is SQIVND (reference sequence). V gave up 10 bases and J gave up 2 bases; unmatched junction bases: 7. Written as DNA, the CDR3 is TGTGCCACCCAACAGGGGAAAAACACCGGGGAGCTGTTTTTT. It encodes CATQQGKNTGELFF.

CDR3 sequence: CASSTGLYTGELFF. In DNA form, the CDR3 reads TGTGCCAGTAGTACAGGACTCTACACCGGGGAGCTGTTTTTT. The V call is TRBV19, the J call TRBJ2-2; possibly TRBD2 for D (5 bases). The CDR3 is 14 residues long. The V gene's germline CDR1 is LNHDA and CDR2 SQIVND (reference sequence). Between the trimmed V and J ends, which lost 4 bases and 3 bases, there was a span of 9 bases.

The genes are TRBV19 and TRBJ1-5; the D gene is possibly TRBD1 (6 bases). V lost 8 bases to trimming and J lost 6 bases, with 20 bases between them. In germline, CDR1 is LNHDA, CDR2 SQIVND (reference sequence). CDR3 size: 15 residues. DNA for the CDR3: TGTGCCAGTTACCCCCGGGACAAGGGTGGTCAGCCCCAGCATTTT. Protein product: CASYPRDKGGQPQHF.

The V and J genes are TRBV27 and TRBJ2-7; no clear D. The CDR3 consists of 13 residues. The germline gives CDR1 MNHEY, CDR2 SMNVEV (reference sequence). Trimming removed 2 bases at V and 0 bases at J, with 5 bases between. This CDR3 is CASSLQSSYEQYF. DNA for the CDR3: TGTGCCAGCAGTTTACAGAGCTCCTACGAGCAGTACTTC.

The rearrangement links TRBV5-4 to TRBJ2-7, with TRBD1 as a possible D gene (6 bases). The CDR3 is 16 amino acids. V shed 4 bases and J shed 3 bases, with 20 bases lying between them. Germline CDR1 and CDR2: SGHNT and YYREEE (reference sequence). The CDR3 nucleotides are TGTGCCAGCAGCCCGGGGTACAGGGAATCTCACTACGAGCAGTACTTC. This encodes CASSPGYRESHYEQYF. Full variable domain (remainder filled in from reference TRBV5-4 and TRBJ2-7): ETGVTQSPTHLIKTRGQQVTLRCSSQSGHNTVSWYQQALGQGPQFIFQYYREEENGRGNFPPRFSGLQFPNYSSELNVNALELDDSALYLCASSPGYRESHYEQYFGPGTRLTVT.

The J gene is TRBJ2-1, the V gene TRBV7-2, with TRBD2 identical over 7 bases. CDR1 and CDR2 from the germline V gene are SGHTA and FQGNSA. The CDR3 covers 15 residues. V dropped 5 bases and J dropped 7; count of bases not matched to a gene: 11. The CDR3 spells CASSLQAGTENEQFF. CDR3 in DNA: TGTGCCAGCAGCCTTCAAGCGGGAACCGAAAATGAGCAGTTCTTC.

The rearrangement links TRBV6-1 to TRBJ1-1; 9 bases agree with TRBD1. After removal of 7 bases from V and 5 bases from J, the junction contained 11 bases not matched to a gene. The CDR3 covers 15 residues. Germline V gives CDR1 MNHNS, CDR2 SASEGT. CDR3 DNA sequence: TGTGCCAGCACGCCTTTGGGGACAGGGTGGACTGAAGCTTTCTTT. Protein: CASTPLGTGWTEAFF.

This clone was detected once. The rearrangement links TRBV4-1 to TRBJ2-3, with D tentatively TRBD2 (7 bases). The CDR3 is 16 amino acids. V lost 8 bases and J 6 bases, leaving 24 bases between the germline ends. CDR1 MGHRA and CDR2 YSYEKL come from the germline V gene. CDR3: CASHEGPAGASDTQYF. In DNA, the CDR3 is TGCGCCAGCCATGAGGGGCCGGCGGGGGCGTCGGATACGCAGTATTTT.

The V and J genes are TRBV7-8 and TRBJ2-3; 9 bases agree with TRBD2. Germline trimming cut 4 bases from V and 3 bases from J; bases unmatched to any gene: 8. Germline lookup yields CDR1 SGHVS and CDR2 FQNEAQ. This CDR3 region has 16 residues. CDR3 in amino acids: CASSSAGGGLTDTQYF. CDR3 DNA sequence: TGTGCCAGCAGCTCAGCGGGGGGAGGCCTAACAGATACGCAGTATTTT. The entire variable domain, with the rest obtained from reference TRBV7-8 and TRBJ2-3, is as follows: GAGVSQSPRYKVAKRGQDVALRCDPISGHVSLFWYQQALGQGPEFLTYFQNEAQLDKSGLPSDRFFAERPEGSVSTLKIQRTQQEDSAVYLCASSSAGGGLTDTQYFGPGTRLTVL.

This clone was counted between two and nine times. The chain combines TRBV5-1 with TRBJ2-5; D possibly corresponds to TRBD1 (7 bases). The CDR3 loop spans 15 amino acids. Trimming took off 1 base at V and 4 bases at J, with 14 bases between the two ends. Germline V lookup: CDR1 SGHRS, CDR2 YFSETQ. The CDR3 sequence is CASSLIGGGSETQYF. The CDR3 bases are TGCGCCAGCAGCTTGATCGGAGGGGGCTCAGAGACCCAGTACTTC.

The chain carries TRBV6-5 and TRBJ2-7; perhaps TRBD1 as D (6 bases). Trimming shortened V by 6 bases and J by 0 bases, and 12 bases separated the two germline ends. This CDR3 spans 14 amino acids. Germline-derived CDR1 and CDR2 are MNHEY and SVGAGI. Here the CDR3 reads CASRILRGSYEQYF. The CDR3, as DNA: TGTGCCAGCAGGATACTCAGGGGCTCCTACGAGCAGTACTTC.

The genes are TRBV2 and TRBJ2-4, with D unclear. V lost 1 base and J 10 bases, leaving 5 bases between the germline ends. Germline V lookup: CDR1 SNHLY, CDR2 FYNNEI. The CDR3 contains 11 residues. This CDR3 reads CASSEEQIQYF. DNA for the CDR3: TGTGCCAGCAGTGAAGAACAAATTCAGTACTTC.

This chain joins TRBV19 and TRBJ2-2; TRBD1 might be the D (5 bases). The CDR3 has 16 residues. V lost 2 bases and J 4 bases, leaving 14 bases between the germline ends. From germline, CDR1 is LNHDA and CDR2 SQIVND (reference sequence). CDR3 in DNA: TGTGCCAGTAGTATAACCGCAGGGCTAGGCACCGGGGAGCTGTTTTTT. Protein: CASSITAGLGTGELFF. The full variable domain, rest sourced from reference TRBV19 and TRBJ2-2, is DGGITQSPKYLFRKEGQNVTLSCEQNLNHDAMYWYRQDPGQGLRLIYYSQIVNDFQKGDIAEGYSVSREKKESFPLTVTSAQKNPTAFYLCASSITAGLGTGELFFGEGSRLTVL.

The chain is built from TRBV6-1 and TRBJ1-2, with no clear D. CDR3 length: 11 residues. Trimming left V 6 bases short and J 8 bases short, with 10 bases between. Per germline, CDR1 MNHNS and CDR2 SASEGT. Here the CDR3 DNA reads TGTGCCAGCAGCGCGAAGGCCGGCTACACCTTC. The encoded protein is CASSAKAGYTF.

The CDR3 sequence: CASSQDYRGASTDTQYF. CDR3 coding DNA: TGTGCCAGCAGCCAAGATTATCGGGGGGCGAGCACAGATACGCAGTATTTT. This chain links TRBV4-2 with TRBJ2-3, with D maybe TRBD2 (7 bases). V was shortened by 0 bases and J by 0 bases, with 13 bases between the two germline ends. The CDR3 is 17 residues long. Germline V lookup: CDR1 LGHNA, CDR2 YNFKEQ.

In its sample, this clone is medium-sized. The chain has TRBV2 and TRBJ2-3; 9 bases are shared with TRBD2. Per the germline V gene, CDR1 is SNHLY and CDR2 is FYNNEI. J lost 5 bases, V lost 7 bases, and 1 base had no gene match. CDR3 length equals 12 residues. The CDR3 DNA reads TGTGCCAGCATAGCGGGAGTAGATACGCAGTATTTT. Encoded protein: CASIAGVDTQYF.

The rearrangement links TRBV2 to TRBJ2-5; TRBD2 aligns across 13 bases. There are 18 residues in the CDR3. Germline V gives CDR1 SNHLY, CDR2 FYNNEI. J was trimmed by 3 bases and V by 2 bases; bases with no gene match: 9. The CDR3 coding sequence is TGTGCCAGCAGTGAAACTAGCGGGGGGGCGGATGGAAAAGAGACCCAGTACTTC. Encoded protein: CASSETSGGADGKETQYF.

The chain employs TRBV5-1 and TRBJ2-7, with 8 bases identical to TRBD2. V lost 0 bases and J lost 10; bases outside the gene matches: 9. This CDR3 is 14 amino acids long. Per the germline V gene, CDR1 is SGHRS and CDR2 is YFSETQ. The CDR3 is CASSLDMIGGEQYF. CDR3 DNA: TGCGCCAGCAGCTTGGATATGATCGGGGGGGAACAGTACTTC. The whole variable domain, filled in from reference TRBV5-1 and TRBJ2-7, reads KAGVTQTPRYLIKTRGQQVTLSCSPISGHRSVSWYQQTPGQGLQFLFEYFSETQRNKGNFPGRFSGRQFSNSRSEMNVSTLELGDSALYLCASSLDMIGGEQYFGPGTRLTVT.

The chain carries TRBV2 and TRBJ2-5, with 10 bases fitting TRBD2. The J call may be wrong; the DNA end is better matched by TRBJ2-7. The CDR3 covers 16 residues. CDR1 SNHLY and CDR2 FYNNEI come from the germline V gene. CDR3 nucleotides: TGTGCCAGCAGTGTCAGTCTAGCGGGAGTTCCCTACGAGCAGTACTTC. This sequence encodes CASSVSLAGVPYEQYF.

The chain has TRBV7-8 and TRBJ1-1, with D tentatively TRBD1 (6 bases). V lost 4 bases and J 11 bases, leaving 14 bases between the germline ends. The CDR3 runs to 12 residues. Germline CDR1 and CDR2: SGHVS and FQNEAQ. CDR3 in DNA: TGTGCCAGCAGCTCGATCAGGGGCCGGGCTTTCTTT. Translated: CASSSIRGRAFF.

This clone was picked up one time. The V gene is TRBV28, the J gene TRBJ2-1; TRBD2 is a possible D gene (6 bases). Germline V lookup: CDR1 MDHEN, CDR2 SYDVKM. V lost 8 bases and J 0 bases, leaving 8 bases between the germline ends. This CDR3 contains 13 residues. CDR3 loop: CASGGFSYNEQFF. DNA for the CDR3: TGTGCCAGCGGGGGGTTCTCCTACAATGAGCAGTTCTTC.

V usage is TRBV9 and J usage is TRBJ2-6; D is ambiguous. CDR3 length: 16 residues. Germline loops: CDR1 SGDLS, CDR2 YYNGEE. The V end was cut by 0 bases, the J end by 1 base, with 8 bases between. Here the CDR3 DNA reads TGTGCCAGCAGCGTAGATGCCCGATCTGGGGCCAACGTCCTGACTTTC. It yields the protein CASSVDARSGANVLTF.

The chain recombines TRBV4-2 with TRBJ2-3; 8 bases are a match to TRBD2. Germline V lookup: CDR1 LGHNA, CDR2 YNFKEQ. The CDR3 length is 14 residues. The J segment lost 6 bases and the V segment lost 1 base, leaving 3 bases of the junction unmatched. Here the CDR3 DNA reads TGTGCCAGCAGCCAAGGGACTAGCCGCGATACGCAGTATTTT. This codes for CASSQGTSRDTQYF.